The clone carrying this TCR beta chain was counted ten times or more. The target antigen is unknown. This entry is derived from a study of metastatic and nonmetastatic thyroid tumors. As for the study in general: The study looked at repertoires side by side in blood and in tumor or nodule tissue from malignant and benign thyroid patients.

Prior to thyroid surgery, none of the patients had received any treatment. TCRdb re-analyzed the PCR reads through MiXCR. The sample yields over 35,000 clones, less than 15% seen once. Trimming at V came to 2 bases and at J to 6 bases, leaving 6 bases not matched to a gene. CDR1 is MNHEY, CDR2 SVGAGI, per germline. There are 16 residues in the CDR3. The study, taken as a whole, reports: Across blood and tumor, TCR beta diversity in malignant thyroid tumors was reportedly significantly higher than in benign nodules.

The rearrangement links TRBV6-5 to TRBJ1-6, with 8 bases fitting TRBD1. The sequence was collected from a female donor with papillary thyroid cancer or a benign thyroid nodule (not recorded which). Some clones in this sample may be carry-over from other donors' samples. The sample consisted of blood. The CDR3 region is CASSYAGTGRNSPLHF. The DNA for the CDR3 is TGTGCCAGCAGTTACGCTGGGACAGGCCGTAATTCACCCCTCCACTTT.